These 22 T cell receptor beta chains originate from one sample sequenced in a study of human T cells and chemical hapten exposure. Time point denoted: healthy volunteer bleed at 2 weeks. Unfractionated whole blood yielded the extracted total RNA. TCRdb fed the RACE reads into MiXCR, producing one record per CDR3 protein. The table includes roughly 46,000 distinct CDR3 sequences, 4.4% detected once. Sequencing was performed on whole blood. The receptors here all came from a human donor in good health. Some clones in this sample may be carry-over from other donors' samples.

This clonotype has at least ten counts. The V call is TRBV25-1, the J call TRBJ2-7, with 8 bases fitting TRBD1. Germline V CDR1 and CDR2: MGHDK, SYGVNS. V lost 5 bases to trimming and J lost 2 bases; unmatched junction nucleotides: 5. This CDR3 contains 14 residues. CDR3 nucleotide sequence: TGTGCCAGCAGTCTGGACAGGGTTCCCTACGAGCAGTACTTC. It translates to CASSLDRVPYEQYF.

This clonotype was found a few times. J is TRBJ2-3 and V is TRBV6-1; D uncertain. Trimming cost V 7 bases and J 8 bases, with 10 bases left between them. In germline, CDR1 is MNHNS, CDR2 SASEGT. The CDR3 length is 11 residues. This chain's CDR3 is CASISPATQYF. DNA for the CDR3: TGTGCCAGCATCTCCCCAGCTACGCAGTATTTT.

The table lists this clonotype with many counts. The J gene is TRBJ2-7, the V gene TRBV11-1; either TRBD1 or TRBD2 may fit D (5 bases each). This CDR3 has 17 amino acids. Trimming pared 4 bases from V and 2 bases from J, leaving 21 bases between. Looked up from germline, CDR1 is SGHAT and CDR2 is FQDESV (reference sequence). The DNA for the CDR3 is TGTGCCAGCAGCTACCAGAATGCCGGGACGGGGACCTACGAGCAGTACTTC. It translates to CASSYQNAGTGTYEQYF.

This rearrangement joins TRBV28 to TRBJ1-2, with D possibly matching TRBD1 (5 bases). Germline CDR1 and CDR2: MDHEN and SYDVKM. The CDR3 is 14 residues long. V lost 4 bases and J 5 bases, leaving 14 bases between the germline ends. The CDR3 region is CASSYLPRDYGYTF. The DNA for the CDR3 is TGTGCCAGCAGTTACCTTCCCAGGGATTATGGCTACACCTTC.

The sample holds many counts of this clonotype. J is TRBJ1-2 and V is TRBV29-1; 7 nucleotides line up with TRBD1. The CDR3 covers 15 residues. The V gene's germline CDR1 is SQVTM and CDR2 ANQGSEA. V was clipped by 4 bases and J by 2 bases; unmatched bases: 10. The CDR3 coding sequence is TGCAGCGTTGCGGTCGGGACAGCCCAAAACTATGGCTACACCTTC. Translation gives CSVAVGTAQNYGYTF.

Ten or more counts support this clonotype. The chain carries TRBV3-1 and TRBJ2-1; the D gene is possibly TRBD2 (5 bases). The germline gives CDR1 LGHDT, CDR2 YNNKEL (reference sequence). This CDR3 is 13 amino acids long. The V end was cut by 1 base, the J end by 12 bases, with 13 bases between. The CDR3 sequence: CASSQAINRGQFF. As DNA, the CDR3 is TGTGCCAGCAGCCAAGCCATAAATCGGGGGCAGTTCTTC.

The rearrangement links TRBV5-5 to TRBJ1-3, with D hard to call. Germline V gives CDR1 SGHKS, CDR2 YYEKEE (reference sequence). V was pared by 4 bases and J by 0 bases, with 11 bases between. This CDR3 contains 15 residues. CDR3 sequence (DNA): TGTGCCAGCAGCAGCCACCGCATCTCTGGAAACACCATATATTTT. It encodes CASSSHRISGNTIYF.

This clonotype was detected ten times or more. J is TRBJ2-7 and V is TRBV9, with D maybe TRBD1 (5 bases). Germline loops: CDR1 SGDLS, CDR2 YYNGEE. This CDR3 comprises 15 residues. With 0 bases removed from V and 1 base from J, the gap between germline ends came to 11 bases. CDR3 bases: TGTGCCAGCAGCGTAGCGTGGCAGGGATCCTACGAGCAGTACTTC. Protein product: CASSVAWQGSYEQYF.

In this sample, this clonotype turned up many times. This sequence joins TRBV11-2 and TRBJ1-2; maybe TRBD1 (6 bases). Germline-derived CDR1 and CDR2 are SGHAT and FQNNGV. With 2 bases removed from V and 4 bases from J, the gap between germline ends came to 14 bases. The CDR3 consists of 15 residues. The CDR3 region has the DNA TGTGCCAGCAGCTTATATGGACAGCAAATCTATGGCTACACCTTC. Its protein product is CASSLYGQQIYGYTF.

This clonotype was seen many times. The CDR3 loop is CASSLDSAGNYGYTF. CDR3 coding DNA: TGTGCCAGCAGCTTGGATTCGGCGGGAAACTATGGCTACACCTTC. This chain uses TRBV5-5 with TRBJ1-2; no reliable D call. Trimming removed 0 bases at V and 2 bases at J, with 11 bases between. The length of the CDR3 is 15 residues. The germline V gene has CDR1 SGHKS and CDR2 YYEKEE (reference sequence).

This clonotype has ten or more counts. The chain recombines TRBV29-1 with TRBJ2-5; the match to TRBD2 covers 9 bases. The germline gives CDR1 SQVTM, CDR2 ANQGSEA. The CDR3 loop spans 15 amino acids. The V gene end was trimmed by 2 bases and the J gene end by 3 bases; junction bases not matched to a gene: 7. In DNA form, the CDR3 reads TGCAGCGTTGAATGGGGCGGGAGGGTTGAAGAGACCCAGTACTTC. It translates to CSVEWGGRVEETQYF.

This clonotype was seen repeatedly, ten times or more. An end of the junction differs from the germline gene, which may be a read error. The chain joins TRBV3-1 to TRBJ1-1, with 8 positions matching TRBD1. The germline CDR1 and CDR2 sequences are LGHDT and YNNKEL (reference sequence). The CDR3 spans 14 residues. CDR3 protein: CASSRRGLKTEAFF. The CDR3 nucleotides read TGTGCCAGCAGCCGCAGGGGGCTGAAGACTGAAGCTTTCTTT.

The sample holds many counts of this clonotype. The CDR3 loop is CASSSGAGISYNEQFF. As DNA, the CDR3 is TGTGCCAGCAGCTCCGGAGCGGGGATCTCCTACAATGAGCAGTTCTTC. The rearrangement uses TRBV7-2 and TRBJ2-1, with TRBD2 matching 7 bases. The CDR3 runs to 16 residues. CDR1 and CDR2 from the germline V gene are SGHTA and FQGNSA. Trimming at V came to 4 bases and at J to 0 bases, leaving 6 bases not matched to a gene.

This clonotype was counted many times. This rearrangement joins TRBV4-1 to TRBJ1-4; D gene uncertain. The CDR3 extends over 16 amino acids. Germline loops: CDR1 MGHRA, CDR2 YSYEKL. Deletions cut 4 bases from V and 5 bases from J, with 17 bases between. The DNA for the CDR3 is TGCGCCAGCAGCCGACACGGCCCCATCGAAAATGAAAAACTGTTTTTT. Protein: CASSRHGPIENEKLFF.

This clonotype was counted many times. This chain joins TRBV7-6 and TRBJ1-5, with TRBD1 as a possible D gene (5 bases). The ends were cut back, 2 bases at V and 3 bases at J, with 11 bases in the middle. CDR3 size: 15 residues. CDR1 and CDR2 from the germline V gene are SGHVS and FNYEAQ. The CDR3 DNA follows: TGTGCCAGCAGCTTATCCGGGGCCGCCAATCAGCCCCAGCATTTT. This gives the protein CASSLSGAANQPQHF.

This sequence joins TRBV3-1 and TRBJ1-1; 12 nucleotides agree with TRBD1. This CDR3 spans 14 amino acids. The germline CDR1 and CDR2 sequences are LGHDT and YNNKEL (reference sequence). V lost 4 bases and J lost 4; bases outside the gene matches: 1. The CDR3 sequence is CASSRDRGPTEAFF. The CDR3 coding sequence is TGTGCCAGCAGCCGGGACAGGGGGCCCACTGAAGCTTTCTTT.

This clonotype was found many times. The CDR3: CASSLVPSQETQYF. CDR3 DNA: TGCGCCAGCAGCTTAGTCCCTTCACAAGAGACCCAGTACTTC. The V and J genes are TRBV5-1 and TRBJ2-5, with D uncertain. Looked up from germline, CDR1 is SGHRS and CDR2 is YFSETQ. Trimming took 2 bases from V and 2 from J, leaving 10 bases between them. The CDR3 contains 14 residues.

In its sample, this clonotype was seen a few times. CDR3 bases: TGTGCCAGCAGACAACTCCAACGAATCACAGATACGCAGTATTTT. Protein: CASRQLQRITDTQYF. J is TRBJ2-3 and V is TRBV6-2 or TRBV6-3; D not certain. Trimming took 6 bases from V and 2 from J, leaving 15 bases between them. Germline V lookup: CDR1 MNHEY, CDR2 SVGEGT. The CDR3 contains 15 residues.

This clonotype was seen many times. This sequence joins TRBV24-1 and TRBJ2-3; D may match TRBD1 or TRBD2 (5 bases each). The ends were cut back, 9 bases at V and 0 bases at J, with 9 bases in the middle. The length of the CDR3 is 13 residues. The V gene's germline CDR1 is KGHDR and CDR2 SFDVKD. The CDR3 loop reads CATGTGSTDTQYF. CDR3 in DNA: TGTGCCACCGGGACGGGGAGCACAGATACGCAGTATTTT.

In this sample, this clonotype turned up many times. The rearrangement uses TRBV12-3 or TRBV12-4 and TRBJ2-7; 9 bases line up with TRBD2. The CDR3 runs to 13 residues. Germline trimming cut 5 bases from V and 13 bases from J; bases unmatched to any gene: 12. The CDR3, as DNA: TGTGCCAGCAGTCCTACCGGGACTAGCACCCCATACTTC. It codes for CASSPTGTSTPYF.

This clonotype appeared a few times. The rearrangement uses TRBV3-1 and TRBJ2-7; D call uncertain. The CDR3 runs 12 residues. Trimming shortened V by 0 bases and J by 6 bases, and 6 bases separated the two germline ends. CDR1 and CDR2 from the germline V gene are LGHDT and YNNKEL (reference sequence). The CDR3 bases are TGTGCCAGCAGCCAAGATCGCGGCGAGCAGTACTTC. Encoded protein: CASSQDRGEQYF.

This clonotype was counted many times. The chain is built from TRBV20-1 and TRBJ1-5; 10 positions agree with TRBD1. Germline V lookup: CDR1 DFQATT, CDR2 SNEGSKA (reference sequence). This CDR3 is 16 amino acids long. The V gene end was trimmed by 1 base and the J gene end by 7 bases; junction bases not matched to a gene: 10. The CDR3 is CSARAGDRGRSQPQHF. The CDR3 DNA follows: TGCAGTGCTAGAGCAGGGGACAGGGGTCGTTCACAGCCCCAGCATTTT.